This is a list of T cell receptor beta chains from one sample in a study of T cells in Graves' hyperthyroidism and ophthalmopathy. TCRdb fed the multiplex PCR reads into MiXCR, producing one record per CDR3 protein. The repertoire includes about half a million distinct CDR3 sequences, around a fifth of them detected once, and around 50% sits in the top ten. Material for sequencing was blood. These receptors were taken from a woman in her 70s with Graves' ophthalmopathy. Each CDR3 is given with its conserved first and last residue. The D gene is left open where the match is weak. Size tells how often a clone was seen (once, few, many) or the class of an expanded clone, and some rows leave it out.

v_call	d_call	clone_size	j_call	cdr3_aa	cdr3_nt
TRBV3-1	.	.	TRBJ2-7	CASSQVPGARYEQYF	TGTGCCAGCAGCCAAGTACCGGGGGCGAGATACGAGCAGTACTTC
TRBV7-8	TRBD1	.	TRBJ2-5	CASSRQQGKQETQYF	TGTGCCAGCAGCCGACAACAGGGGAAACAAGAGACCCAGTACTTC
TRBV27	.	many	TRBJ1-6	CASEPENSPLHF	TGTGCCAGCGAACCGGAGAATTCACCCCTCCACTTT
TRBV7-9	.	once	TRBJ2-7	CVSSLGRNEQYF	TGTGTCAGCAGCTTAGGTAGAAACGAGCAGTACTTC
TRBV20-1	TRBD1	.	TRBJ2-1	CSARDDRGYNEQFF	TGCAGTGCTAGAGATGACAGGGGTTACAATGAGCAGTTCTTC
TRBV7-9	.	.	TRBJ2-2	CASSLTGDTGELFF	TGTGCCAGCAGCTTAACGGGAGACACCGGGGAGCTGTTTTTT
TRBV11-3	.	few	TRBJ1-6	CASSLDGISPLHF	TGTGCCAGCAGCTTAGACGGTATTTCACCCCTCCACTTT
TRBV6-2/TRBV6-3	.	many	TRBJ1-5	CASSYPGTRTPLRNQPQHF	TGTGCCAGCAGTTACCCCGGGACAAGGACTCCCCTAAGAAATCAGCCCCAGCATTTT
TRBV29-1	TRBD2	few	TRBJ2-7	CSAKLAGELEQYF	TGCAGCGCGAAACTAGCGGGAGAACTTGAGCAGTACTTC
TRBV20-1	.	many	TRBJ2-3	CSARGVSSPDTQYF	TGCAGTGCTAGAGGAGTGTCTAGCCCAGATACGCAGTATTTT
TRBV28	TRBD1	many	TRBJ2-5	CASSAGDRGGETQYF	TGTGCCAGCAGTGCTGGGGACAGGGGGGGGGAGACCCAGTACTTC
TRBV14	.	.	TRBJ2-2	CASSQDFVTGELFF	TGTGCCAGCAGCCAAGATTTCGTCACCGGGGAGCTGTTTTTT
TRBV2	TRBD1	many	TRBJ1-6	CASSEGDRGWSPLHF	TGTGCCAGCAGTGAAGGCGACAGGGGTTGGTCACCCCTCCACTTT
TRBV28	TRBD1	many	TRBJ1-2	CASSRPPGGYGYTF	TGTGCCAGCAGTCGGCCCCCAGGGGGATATGGCTACACCTTC
TRBV7-2	.	many	TRBJ1-2	CASSLAAGRGYGYTF	TGTGCCAGCAGCTTAGCGGCAGGAAGAGGTTATGGCTACACCTTC
TRBV12-3/TRBV12-4	.	.	TRBJ1-6	CASSFGLNSPLHF	TGTGCCAGCAGTTTTGGACTGAATTCACCCCTCCACTTT
TRBV6-5	.	.	TRBJ2-1	CASSWRTYYNEQFF	TGTGCCAGCAGTTGGAGGACTTACTACAATGAGCAGTTCTTC
TRBV6-2/TRBV6-3	.	few	TRBJ1-1	CASSPRGGVTEAFF	TGTGCCAGCAGTCCTCGGGGTGGAGTTACTGAAGCTTTCTTT
TRBV5-1	TRBD2	few	TRBJ2-7	CASSRAGDSFYEQYF	TGCGCCAGCAGCCGAGCGGGAGACAGTTTCTACGAGCAGTACTTC
TRBV4-1	.	.	TRBJ2-1	CASSRGGDSYNEQFF	TGCGCCAGCAGCCGGGGCGGAGACTCCTACAATGAGCAGTTCTTC
TRBV3-1	.	few	TRBJ2-5	CASSPIGTQGGETQYF	TGTGCCAGCAGCCCAATCGGGACTCAGGGCGGGGAGACCCAGTACTTC